What follows is one T cell receptor (beta chain) and its context. The target antigen is unknown. In germline, CDR1 is MNHEY, CDR2 SVGEGT. The CDR3 extends over 13 amino acids. Trimming cost V 6 bases and J 4 bases; bases outside gene matches: 4. Individual cDNA molecules carried attached unique molecular identifiers. TCRdb re-derived calls from the 5' RACE reads in MiXCR, one entry per CDR3 protein. The data contain 75,000 to 90,000 distinct CDR3 sequences, 13% of them singletons. This record comes from a study of early T cells in non-severe SARS-CoV-2 infection. Study information: Bulk RNA taken from unsorted whole blood was sequenced, leaving chains unpaired.

Study-level results: The VDJdb matching leaned toward anti-spike CD8 responses and overlooked private and CD4 specificities.

This receptor was taken from an adult who was a healthcare worker with PCR-confirmed SARS-CoV-2 infection or an uninfected control (not recorded which). The chain is built from TRBV6-2 or TRBV6-3 and TRBJ1-2; 8 bases agree with TRBD1. The sequencing sample was made of whole blood. The CDR3 loop reads CASRGTGLYGYTF. The CDR3 nucleotides are TGTGCCAGCAGAGGGACAGGTCTCTATGGCTACACCTTC.